The 2 T cell receptor beta chains reported below all come from one sample, sequenced in a study of T cells after yellow fever vaccination (dated by TCRdb to between 2018 and 2021). Libraries were prepared through 5' RACE. The sequencing machine was an Illumina HiSeq 2500. The public reads were quality trimmed at Q25 with fastp and then assembled into clones with MiXCR by TCRdb, keeping productive beta chains. Each entry is one CDR3 protein sequence, shown with its most common DNA and genes. Present in this sample are 360,000 or so distinct CDR3 sequences, 9.5% to 13% of which were seen just once. 18% of the sample belongs to the ten largest clones. In light of the paper, this sample's treatment or condition label describes: live attenuated yellow fever vaccine strain. The sequencing used PBMCs, collected on the day of the first yellow fever vaccination. The source is a man in his late teens or twenties who received the YFV17D yellow fever vaccine.

This clonotype was observed a handful of times. This rearrangement joins TRBV29-1 to TRBJ2-4; D gene ambiguous. V shed 6 bases and J shed 0 bases, with 12 bases lying between them. CDR1 is SQVTM, CDR2 ANQGSEA, per germline. The CDR3 is 14 amino acids. CDR3 sequence: CSVRAVIAKNIQYF. For the CDR3, the DNA is TGCAGCGTAAGGGCCGTTATAGCCAAAAACATTCAGTACTTC.

The CDR3 DNA sequence: TGTGCCAGCAGCTTAGGAGCGGGGGGTGTCACAGATACGCAGTATTTT. Encoded protein: CASSLGAGGVTDTQYF. The rearrangement uses TRBV7-3 and TRBJ2-3, with 9 bases identical to TRBD2. The germline V gene encodes CDR1 SGHTA and CDR2 FQGTGA. The J segment lost 2 bases and the V segment lost 2 bases, leaving 5 bases of the junction unmatched. The CDR3 length is 16 residues.